The next 8 T cell receptor beta chains were all read from a single sample in a study of control samples from healthy donors and cancer patients (dated by TCRdb to between 2020 and 2021). Receptors were amplified or captured by the immunoSEQ multiplex PCR assay. The source is immuneACCESS, and TCRdb retained only in-frame sequences with V and J called. Part of the clones is not carried over; for the studies checked, unresolved V genes explain less than half of this, and the remainder is unexplained. For this sample there are around 75,000 clones; approximately 92% appear just once. The ten largest clones represent 5.8% of the sample. The sequenced sample consisted of blood. These receptors came from a woman aged 55-69 years in good health.

The CDR3 DNA sequence: TGTGCCAGCAGAACCGGGGCTAGCGGGTACAATGAGCAGTTCTTC. Its translation is CASRTGASGYNEQFF. The genes are TRBV28 and TRBJ2-1, with 8 bases fitting TRBD2. V lost 6 bases, J lost 4 bases, and 8 bases stayed unmatched. In germline, CDR1 is MDHEN, CDR2 SYDVKM. The CDR3 consists of 15 residues.

The gene calls are TRBV5-1 and TRBJ2-5, with TRBD1 as a possible D gene (7 bases). V gave up 0 bases and J gave up 3 bases, with 12 bases separating them. Germline CDR1 and CDR2: SGHRS and YFSETQ. This CDR3 has 15 residues. DNA for the CDR3: TGCGCCAGCAGCTTGGGCCTCAGGGGGGAAGAGACCCAGTACTTC. Its translation is CASSLGLRGEETQYF. The variable domain in full, completed from reference TRBV5-1 and TRBJ2-5, reads KAGVTQTPRYLIKTRGQQVTLSCSPISGHRSVSWYQQTPGQGLQFLFEYFSETQRNKGNFPGRFSGRQFSNSRSEMNVSTLELGDSALYLCASSLGLRGEETQYFGPGTRLLVL.

The genes are TRBV19 and TRBJ2-5, with D hard to call. There are 13 residues in the CDR3. The V and J ends lost 8 bases and 4 bases respectively, with 14 bases between them. CDR1 is LNHDA, CDR2 SQIVND, per germline (reference sequence). Here the CDR3 DNA reads TGTGCCAGTCGGAGCCCCGAGAGAGAGACCCAGTACTTC. Translating gives CASRSPERETQYF.

The chain combines TRBV7-9 with TRBJ2-2, with 11 positions matching TRBD2. V was pared by 6 bases and J by 6 bases, with 6 bases of the junction left unmatched. This CDR3 has 15 residues. Germline CDR1 reads SEHNR; CDR2 reads FQNEAQ (reference sequence). The CDR3: CASSSGLAGSGELFF. The CDR3 DNA reads TGTGCCAGCAGTTCAGGACTAGCGGGTTCCGGGGAGCTGTTTTTT. The whole variable domain, filled in from reference TRBV7-9 and TRBJ2-2, reads DTGVSQNPRHKITKRGQNVTFRCDPISEHNRLYWYRQTLGQGPEFLTYFQNEAQLEKSRLLSDRFSAERPKGSFSTLEIQRTEQGDSAMYLCASSSGLAGSGELFFGEGSRLTVL.

The chain couples TRBV18 to TRBJ2-7; 9 bases map to TRBD1. Germline lookup yields CDR1 KGHSH and CDR2 LQKENI. J lost 6 bases, V lost 4 bases, and 10 bases had no gene match. The CDR3 spans 15 residues. Here the CDR3 DNA reads TGTGCCAGCTCACTATTGACAGGGGGATCGGTCGAGCAGTACTTC. This codes for CASSLLTGGSVEQYF.

CDR3 coding DNA: TGTGCCAGCAGCTTGGGTAAAGCAGGGACCAAGGAGTACTTC. This gives the protein CASSLGKAGTKEYF. V and J are TRBV5-4 and TRBJ2-5; D is possibly TRBD1 or TRBD2 (5 bases each). The germline V gene has CDR1 SGHNT and CDR2 YYREEE (reference sequence). This CDR3 has 14 residues. The ends were cut back, 0 bases at V and 12 bases at J, with 18 bases in the middle. The full variable domain, completed using reference TRBV5-4 and TRBJ2-5, is ETGVTQSPTHLIKTRGQQVTLRCSSQSGHNTVSWYQQALGQGPQFIFQYYREEENGRGNFPPRFSGLQFPNYSSELNVNALELDDSALYLCASSLGKAGTKEYFGPGTRLLVL.

The chain uses TRBV21-1 and TRBJ1-5; TRBD1 is the table's D call and was not checked against the DNA. TRBV21-1 is recorded as a pseudogene. The CDR3 extends over 15 amino acids. The CDR3 is CASSKDREPNQPQHF. DNA of the CDR3: TGTGCCAGCAGCAAAGACAGGGAGCCCAATCAGCCCCAGCATTTT.

This chain uses TRBV19 with TRBJ1-1; D might be TRBD1 (5 bases). The CDR3 is 14 amino acids. V lost 2 bases to trimming and J lost 4 bases, with 11 bases between them. The V gene's germline CDR1 is LNHDA and CDR2 SQIVND (reference sequence). In DNA, the CDR3 is TGTGCCAGTAGTATACAGGGAGGGATCACTGAAGCTTTCTTT. Residues: CASSIQGGITEAFF.